These 17 T cell receptor beta chains were sequenced from one sample in a study of CD8 T cells in ankylosing spondylitis. Study conclusions and caveats: Ankylosing spondylitis blood appeared to be characterized by a TCR beta motif of about 8 highly homologous variants.

The antigens of these receptors remain unknown. MiXCR, run by TCRdb on the 5' RACE reads, gives a single entry per CDR3 protein. This sample has just under 550,000 distinct CDR3 sequences, with roughly 13% found just once. Specimen: blood, either unsorted or a sorted T cell fraction (not recorded which). Receptors originate from a male donor with ankylosing spondylitis.

This chain uses TRBV7-9 with TRBJ1-3, with D unclear. CDR3 length equals 15 residues. Trimming left V 5 bases short and J 0 bases short, with 11 bases between. Germline V gene data show CDR1 as SEHNR and CDR2 as FQNEAQ (reference sequence). In DNA form, the CDR3 reads TGTGCCAGCAGCCCCCGGGGATCCTCTGGAAACACCATATATTTT. Translating gives CASSPRGSSGNTIYF.

The CDR3 nucleotides are TGCAGTGCTCCTAAAGACTCCAGCGGGAGAAATGAGCAGTTCTTC. This codes for CSAPKDSSGRNEQFF. V and J are TRBV20-1 and TRBJ2-1; 8 bases map to TRBD2. CDR3 length equals 15 residues. The ends lost 5 bases at V and 7 bases at J; junction bases unmatched: 13. Germline-derived CDR1 and CDR2 are DFQATT and SNEGSKA (reference sequence).

V and J are TRBV20-1 and TRBJ1-5, with D unresolved. The CDR3 runs 16 residues. The germline V gene encodes CDR1 DFQATT and CDR2 SNEGSKA (reference sequence). V gave up 3 bases and J gave up 2 bases, with 17 bases separating them. CDR3 loop: CSASLRAFGGNQPQHF. The DNA for the CDR3 is TGCAGTGCTAGCCTCCGGGCCTTCGGTGGCAATCAGCCCCAGCATTTT.

The chain has TRBV5-1 and TRBJ2-7; 14 positions agree with TRBD2. The V segment lost 3 bases and the J segment 6 bases; nucleotides outside the gene matches: 17. The CDR3 totals 19 residues. Germline CDR1 is SGHRS and CDR2 is YFSETQ. The CDR3 spells CASSSNLRLAGGSDCEQYV. The CDR3 bases are TGCGCCAGCAGCTCCAATCTCCGACTAGCGGGAGGGAGTGACTGCGAGCAGTACGTC.

CDR3 residues: CSVVYGDKQYV. The CDR3 coding sequence is TGCAGCGTTGTATACGGGGATAAGCAGTACGTC. The rearrangement uses TRBV29-1 and TRBJ2-7; maybe TRBD2 (5 bases). The V end lost 4 bases, the J end lost 8 bases, and 12 bases lay between the germline ends. CDR3 length equals 11 residues. Germline-derived CDR1 and CDR2 are SQVTM and ANQGSEA.

V is TRBV20-1 and J is TRBJ2-1, with TRBD2 identical over 7 bases. Germline V gene sequence: CDR1 DFQATT, CDR2 SNEGSKA (reference sequence). The CDR3 contains 13 residues. The J segment lost 6 bases and the V segment lost 5 bases, leaving 7 bases of the junction unmatched. Written as DNA, the CDR3 is TGCAGTGCTTGGCTAGCGGTTTTCAATGAGCAGTTCTTC. Translated: CSAWLAVFNEQFF.

This clonotype was seen only a few times. CDR3: CSASKGGTDTQYF. The DNA of the CDR3 is TGCAGTGCTAGTAAGGGAGGGACAGATACGCAGTATTTT. The rearrangement links TRBV20-1 to TRBJ2-3; 7 bases are shared with TRBD2. This CDR3 contains 13 residues. The germline CDR1 and CDR2 sequences are DFQATT and SNEGSKA (reference sequence). Unmatched junction bases numbered 3, after V lost 3 bases and J lost 3 bases.

This clonotype was found a few times. The chain is built from TRBV5-1 and TRBJ2-5; D is undetermined. Germline-derived CDR1 and CDR2 are SGHRS and YFSETQ. V gave up 4 bases and J gave up 0 bases, with 10 bases separating them. The CDR3 totals 14 residues. CDR3 sequence reads: CASSSPLNQETQYF. CDR3 bases: TGCGCCAGCAGCAGTCCGCTGAACCAAGAGACCCAGTACTTC.

The V and J genes are TRBV5-5 and TRBJ2-3; no clear D. The CDR3 is 14 amino acids. V lost 1 base, J lost 0 bases, and 6 bases lay in between. Per the germline V gene, CDR1 is SGHKS and CDR2 is YYEKEE (reference sequence). The CDR3 spells CASSLYVSTDTQYF. Written as DNA, the CDR3 is TGTGCCAGCAGCTTGTATGTTAGCACAGATACGCAGTATTTT.

This clonotype was seen a handful of times. The V call is TRBV5-1, the J call TRBJ2-3; D might be TRBD1 (6 bases). Germline values: CDR1 SGHRS, CDR2 YFSETQ. The length of the CDR3 is 14 residues. Trimming cost V 0 bases and J 2 bases, with 7 bases left between them. For the CDR3, the DNA is TGCGCCAGCAGCTTGGGGACAGACACAGATACGCAGTATTTT. Translating gives CASSLGTDTDTQYF.

This clonotype was detected only once. V and J are TRBV25-1 and TRBJ2-5; 7 bases agree with TRBD1. This CDR3 spans 16 amino acids. Germline loops: CDR1 MGHDK, CDR2 SYGVNS. J lost 4 bases, V lost 1 base, and 9 bases had no gene match. The CDR3 bases are TGTGCCAGCAGTGAATTTGAGGGGGCGAGAGGAGAGACCCAGTACTTC. Translated, it gives CASSEFEGARGETQYF.

This chain links TRBV9 with TRBJ2-5; TRBD2 matches at 8 bases. J was trimmed by 4 bases and V by 3 bases; bases with no gene match: 5. The CDR3 sequence is 14 residues long. The germline CDR1 and CDR2 sequences are SGDLS and YYNGEE. This CDR3 is CASSGGTRGETQYF. The CDR3 nucleotides are TGTGCCAGCAGCGGCGGGACTAGAGGAGAGACCCAGTACTTC.

This clonotype was counted many times. V and J are TRBV6-1 and TRBJ1-1, with 9 bases matching TRBD1. Germline CDR1 and CDR2: MNHNS and SASEGT. There are 16 residues in the CDR3. V was pared by 8 bases and J by 0 bases, with 10 bases of the junction left unmatched. The CDR3 spells CASPQGTGGMNTEAFF. CDR3 bases: TGTGCCAGCCCCCAGGGTACAGGGGGCATGAACACTGAAGCTTTCTTT.

The table lists this clonotype with a few counts. The V gene is TRBV6-1, the J gene TRBJ1-2; D remains ambiguous. CDR3 size: 15 residues. Germline V lookup: CDR1 MNHNS, CDR2 SASEGT. Trimming stripped 6 bases from V and 2 bases from J, with 16 bases between. The CDR3 region has the DNA TGTGCCAGCAGCGCCGCCGTCAATGCCAACTATGGCTACACCTTC. As protein: CASSAAVNANYGYTF.

This chain links TRBV5-5 with TRBJ2-5; possible D gene TRBD2, 6 bases. V dropped 4 bases and J dropped 3 bases, with 13 bases sitting between them. CDR3 length: 14 amino acids. CDR1 and CDR2 from the germline V gene are SGHKS and YYEKEE (reference sequence). CDR3 residues: CASSGGTPEETQYF. As DNA, the CDR3 is TGTGCCAGCAGCGGCGGGACCCCCGAAGAGACCCAGTACTTC. Full variable domain (missing parts from reference TRBV5-5 and TRBJ2-5): DAGVTQSPTHLIKTRGQQVTLRCSPISGHKSVSWYQQVLGQGPQFIFQYYEKEERGRGNFPDRFSARQFPNYSSELNVNALLLGDSALYLCASSGGTPEETQYFGPGTRLLVL.

The V and J genes are TRBV20-1 and TRBJ1-4, with 11 bases matching TRBD1. The length of the CDR3 is 13 residues. The V and J ends lost 6 bases and 6 bases, in that order; junction bases with no gene match: 3. Germline CDR1 and CDR2: DFQATT and SNEGSKA (reference sequence). CDR3 bases: TGCAGTGCCCGGACAGGGGGCTATGAAAAACTGTTTTTT. Residues: CSARTGGYEKLFF.

This clonotype was observed at least ten times. The chain joins TRBV6-2 or TRBV6-3 to TRBJ2-2, with D perhaps TRBD2 (6 bases). V dropped 2 bases and J dropped 1 base, with 11 bases sitting between them. CDR1 and CDR2 from the germline V gene are MNHEY and SVGEGT. This CDR3 comprises 16 residues. The CDR3 here is CASSYGGTLNTGELFF. Written as DNA, the CDR3 is TGTGCCAGCAGTTACGGAGGGACGCTGAACACCGGGGAGCTGTTTTTT.